The 9 T cell receptor beta chains reported below all come from one sample, sequenced in a study of cytomegalovirus exposure and HLA in healthy donors. The primer mix had 60 Vbeta and 13 Jbeta primers. This table comes from immunoSEQ multiplex PCR, and its TCRdb copy is limited to in-frame clones, with some not included. The top ten hold approximately 11% of the sample, which has under 200,000 clones, 65% to 90% seen once. Sequenced: PBMCs. These receptors were taken from a man over 45 in good health and CMV-seropositive.

This chain links TRBV7-9 with TRBJ1-5; D is unclear. V was clipped by 1 base and J by 4 bases, with 5 bases between them. This CDR3 is 13 amino acids long. Looked up from germline, CDR1 is SEHNR and CDR2 is FQNEAQ (reference sequence). DNA of the CDR3: TGTGCCAGCAGCTTAGGGCAGAATCAGCCCCAGCATTTT. Protein sequence: CASSLGQNQPQHF. The full variable domain, with the rest looked up from reference TRBV7-9 and TRBJ1-5, is DTGVSQNPRHKITKRGQNVTFRCDPISEHNRLYWYRQTLGQGPEFLTYFQNEAQLEKSRLLSDRFSAERPKGSFSTLEIQRTEQGDSAMYLCASSLGQNQPQHFGDGTRLSIL.

This chain links TRBV5-6 with TRBJ1-2; no clear D gene. The CDR3 is made up of 15 amino acids. Germline-derived CDR1 and CDR2 are SGHDT and YYEEEE. V lost 4 bases and J 2 bases, leaving 15 bases between the germline ends. The CDR3: CASSPKNPGNYGYTF. The CDR3 coding sequence is TGTGCCAGCAGCCCCAAAAACCCGGGGAACTATGGCTACACCTTC.

The chain couples TRBV6-1 to TRBJ2-1; 9 bases map to TRBD2. J was trimmed by 9 bases and V by 3 bases; bases with no gene match: 6. The CDR3 has 14 residues. Germline CDR1 reads MNHNS; CDR2 reads SASEGT. As DNA, the CDR3 is TGTGCCAGCAGTGACGGTCTAGCGGGATCTGAGCAGTTCTTC. Encoded protein: CASSDGLAGSEQFF.

This chain connects TRBV29-1 to TRBJ2-5, with a tentative D call TRBD2 (7 bases). The CDR3 covers 15 residues. The V gene's germline CDR1 is SQVTM and CDR2 ANQGSEA. V was clipped by 3 bases and J by 4 bases, with 18 bases between them. The chain's CDR3 is CSVEEGGAYLETQYF. Written as DNA, the CDR3 is TGCAGCGTTGAGGAGGGGGGGGCCTATCTAGAGACCCAGTACTTC.

This clone has only a few counts. This sequence joins TRBV5-4 and TRBJ2-3; 9 positions agree with TRBD2. V gave up 2 bases and J gave up 1 base; unmatched junction bases: 5. The CDR3 sequence is 16 residues long. CDR1 and CDR2 from the germline V gene are SGHNT and YYREEE (reference sequence). DNA of the CDR3: TGTGCCAGCAGCTTACAAGCGGGAGGACGCACAGATACGCAGTATTTT. As protein: CASSLQAGGRTDTQYF.

For the CDR3, the DNA is TGTGCCAGCAGCTTAGAAAGGGTATACAGGGTTAATCAGCCCCAGCATTTT. This gives the protein CASSLERVYRVNQPQHF. The chain has TRBV7-8 and TRBJ1-5; TRBD1 is a possible D gene (6 bases). The germline V gene encodes CDR1 SGHVS and CDR2 FQNEAQ. Trimming left V 1 base short and J 4 bases short, with 17 bases between. The CDR3 totals 17 residues.

The chain carries TRBV6-5 and TRBJ2-7; D may be TRBD2 (5 bases). Germline CDR1 MNHEY, CDR2 SVGAGI. V gave up 6 bases and J gave up 3 bases, with 15 bases separating them. The CDR3 extends over 14 amino acids. CDR3 sequence: CASRRKTTSYEQYF. The CDR3 DNA sequence: TGTGCCAGCAGGCGCAAAACCACTAGCTACGAGCAGTACTTC.

The gene calls are TRBV15 and TRBJ2-5, with D hard to call. Germline CDR1 and CDR2: LNHNV and YYDKDF (reference sequence). There are 13 residues in the CDR3. Between the trimmed V and J ends, which lost 0 bases and 3 bases, there was a span of 5 bases. CDR3 sequence (DNA): TGTGCCACCAGCAGAGACCAGGAAGAGACCCAGTACTTC. Translated, it gives CATSRDQEETQYF.

The V gene is TRBV5-5, the J gene TRBJ1-1; D unclear. V dropped 2 bases and J dropped 1 base, with 6 bases sitting between them. Germline V CDR1 and CDR2: SGHKS, YYEKEE (reference sequence). The CDR3 is 13 residues long. DNA of the CDR3: TGTGCCAGCAGCTTACAGACGAACACTGAAGCTTTCTTT. Protein: CASSLQTNTEAFF.